This passage covers 27 T cell receptor beta chains from one sample sequenced in a study of T-cell reconstitution after alpha-beta-depleted transplantation in children. Preparation of the TCRbeta library used unique molecular identifiers. TCRdb fed the PCR reads into MiXCR, producing one record per CDR3 protein. The data contain around 200,000 distinct CDR3 sequences, about a sixth of them singletons. Source: PBMCs, mostly from graft donor cells, taken 360 days after TCRalphabeta/CD19-depleted stem cell transplant. The receptors shown here come from a male patient aged 2-15 years who had a stem cell transplant for acute lymphoblastic leukemia, so the T cells may come from the graft donor.

This clonotype was seen more than once but under ten times. The chain recombines TRBV5-1 with TRBJ2-5; D unresolved. Germline-derived CDR1 and CDR2 are SGHRS and YFSETQ. This CDR3 contains 14 residues. V was shortened by 1 base and J by 2 bases, with 9 bases between the two germline ends. The CDR3: CASSLKGWQETQYF. Here the CDR3 DNA reads TGCGCCAGCAGCTTGAAGGGATGGCAAGAGACCCAGTACTTC.

This clonotype was counted only a few times. The CDR3: CASSLRLAGDNYEQYF. The CDR3 DNA sequence: TGTGCCAGCAGCTTACGGCTAGCGGGGGACAACTACGAGCAGTACTTC. V and J are TRBV7-8 and TRBJ2-7, with TRBD2 matching over 10 bases. The ends lost 2 bases at V and 3 bases at J; junction bases unmatched: 7. The CDR3 spans 16 residues. The V gene's germline CDR1 is SGHVS and CDR2 FQNEAQ.

The J gene is TRBJ1-5, the V gene TRBV5-5, with 9 positions matching TRBD1. V was pared by 4 bases and J by 6 bases, with 5 bases of the junction left unmatched. The germline gives CDR1 SGHKS, CDR2 YYEKEE (reference sequence). CDR3 length: 14 amino acids. The chain's CDR3 is CASSGGQGGQPQHF. In DNA, the CDR3 is TGTGCCAGCAGCGGGGGACAGGGCGGTCAGCCCCAGCATTTT.

This clonotype has ten or more counts. The chain carries TRBV12-3 or TRBV12-4 and TRBJ1-5; tentatively, D is TRBD1 (5 bases). Deletions cut 3 bases from V and 1 base from J, with 13 bases between. The CDR3 is 16 amino acids. CDR3 amino acids: CASSLGMGRSNQPQHF. The CDR3 region has the DNA TGTGCCAGCAGTTTGGGTATGGGACGGAGCAATCAGCCCCAGCATTTT.

This chain connects TRBV20-1 to TRBJ2-5; 13 nucleotides match TRBD2. V was pared by 0 bases and J by 1 base, with 8 bases of the junction left unmatched. Looked up from germline, CDR1 is DFQATT and CDR2 is SNEGSKA (reference sequence). The CDR3 extends over 18 amino acids. Here the CDR3 DNA reads TGCAGTGCTAGAGATGGGAGGGGACTAGCGGGGCTCCAAGAGACCCAGTACTTC. It encodes CSARDGRGLAGLQETQYF.

This clonotype has more than one count but fewer than ten. The chain links TRBV20-1 to TRBJ2-7; D remains ambiguous. V dropped 6 bases and J dropped 4 bases, with 13 bases sitting between them. The CDR3 is made up of 12 amino acids. Looked up from germline, CDR1 is DFQATT and CDR2 is SNEGSKA (reference sequence). CDR3 sequence reads: CSASVRAYEQYF. Written as DNA, the CDR3 is TGCAGTGCCTCCGTTAGGGCTTACGAGCAGTACTTC.

The chain recombines TRBV5-1 with TRBJ1-1; D unresolved. Germline values: CDR1 SGHRS, CDR2 YFSETQ. This CDR3 spans 15 amino acids. V was trimmed by 2 bases and J by 6 bases, leaving 17 bases between them. The CDR3 DNA reads TGCGCCAGCAGCTTCGGTGCGGGCTCCGGTCCTGAAGCTTTCTTT. This gives the protein CASSFGAGSGPEAFF. The variable domain in full, completed from reference TRBV5-1 and TRBJ1-1, reads KAGVTQTPRYLIKTRGQQVTLSCSPISGHRSVSWYQQTPGQGLQFLFEYFSETQRNKGNFPGRFSGRQFSNSRSEMNVSTLELGDSALYLCASSFGAGSGPEAFFGQGTRLTVV.

The J gene is TRBJ2-1, the V gene TRBV12-3 or TRBV12-4, with D uncertain. The CDR3 spans 13 residues. Trimming left V 1 base short and J 9 bases short, with 10 bases between. The chain's CDR3 is CASSLGGSSEQFF. In nucleotides, the CDR3 is TGTGCCAGCAGTTTAGGTGGCTCCAGTGAGCAGTTCTTC.

This clonotype appeared many times. The gene calls are TRBV7-9 and TRBJ1-2; TRBD1 is a possible D gene (5 bases). Germline V lookup: CDR1 SEHNR, CDR2 FQNEAQ (reference sequence). Trimming pared 0 bases from V and 7 bases from J, leaving 15 bases between. This CDR3 contains 15 residues. This CDR3 is CASSLARAGKAGYTF. CDR3 bases: TGTGCCAGCAGCTTAGCTCGGGCAGGGAAGGCTGGCTACACCTTC. The whole variable domain, filled in from reference TRBV7-9 and TRBJ1-2, reads DTGVSQNPRHKITKRGQNVTFRCDPISEHNRLYWYRQTLGQGPEFLTYFQNEAQLEKSRLLSDRFSAERPKGSFSTLEIQRTEQGDSAMYLCASSLARAGKAGYTFGSGTRLTVV.

This clonotype was counted between two and nine times. The V gene is TRBV27, the J gene TRBJ2-6; D call uncertain. The CDR3 spans 18 residues. Germline CDR1 is MNHEY and CDR2 is SMNVEV (reference sequence). V lost 0 bases and J 1 base, leaving 13 bases between the germline ends. The CDR3 sequence is CASSLSAGPPSGANVLTF. CDR3 coding DNA: TGTGCCAGCAGTTTATCGGCAGGCCCACCTTCTGGGGCCAACGTCCTGACTTTC.

This clonotype was seen a handful of times. This chain links TRBV20-1 with TRBJ2-1; 7 positions agree with TRBD2. This CDR3 comprises 15 residues. The V and J ends lost 4 bases and 8 bases, in that order; junction bases with no gene match: 14. Germline CDR1 DFQATT, CDR2 SNEGSKA (reference sequence). The CDR3 DNA sequence: TGCAGTGCTACCCACCGGGTAGCGGGTGGGGATGAGCAGTTCTTC. Its translation is CSATHRVAGGDEQFF.

This clonotype was seen a handful of times. This chain joins TRBV29-1 and TRBJ2-7, with TRBD2 matching 11 bases. The germline gives CDR1 SQVTM, CDR2 ANQGSEA. V lost 7 bases and J lost 4; bases outside the gene matches: 3. The CDR3 consists of 12 residues. The CDR3 region has the DNA TGCAGCGGGGCTAGCGGGAGGTACGAGCAGTACTTC. Translated, it gives CSGASGRYEQYF.

This clonotype was seen only a few times. J is TRBJ1-3 and V is TRBV7-2; D unclear. Germline V gene lookup returns CDR1 SGHTA and CDR2 FQGNSA. The CDR3 covers 14 residues. Between the trimmed V and J ends, which lost 1 base and 5 bases, there was a span of 9 bases. The CDR3 here is CASSLEGRRNTIYF. In nucleotides, the CDR3 is TGTGCCAGCAGCTTAGAAGGGCGTAGAAACACCATATATTTT.

The chain joins TRBV7-8 to TRBJ1-1; tentative D call: TRBD1 (5 bases). The CDR3 length is 13 residues. The V gene's germline CDR1 is SGHVS and CDR2 FQNEAQ. The V end was cut by 3 bases, the J end by 7 bases, with 12 bases between. In DNA form, the CDR3 reads TGTGCCAGCAGCTTGAGGGGACCAGGTGAAGCTTTCTTT. Its translation: CASSLRGPGEAFF.

The chain employs TRBV4-2 and TRBJ2-2; maybe TRBD1 (5 bases). Germline assignment: CDR1 LGHNA and CDR2 YNFKEQ. CDR3 length: 14 residues. V shed 0 bases and J shed 5 bases, with 7 bases lying between them. The CDR3 region is CASSQDQGTGELFF. The CDR3 nucleotides are TGTGCCAGCAGCCAAGATCAGGGAACCGGGGAGCTGTTTTTT.

This clonotype was observed a handful of times. This chain uses TRBV18 with TRBJ2-3; either TRBD1 or TRBD2 may supply D (5 bases each). This CDR3 comprises 17 residues. V lost 0 bases, J lost 0 bases, and 13 bases lay in between. CDR1 is KGHSH and CDR2 is LQKENI in the germline V gene. CDR3 sequence (DNA): TGTGCCAGCTCACCACCGTCCGCGAGGGGTAGCACAGATACGCAGTATTTT. Residues: CASSPPSARGSTDTQYF.

V gene TRBV7-6 combines with J gene TRBJ2-1; perhaps TRBD1 as D (5 bases). The germline V gene encodes CDR1 SGHVS and CDR2 FNYEAQ. Trimming took 0 bases from V and 5 from J, leaving 11 bases between them. This CDR3 is 15 amino acids long. The CDR3 here is CASSLAPQGDNEQFF. The DNA of the CDR3 is TGTGCCAGCAGCTTAGCCCCTCAGGGTGACAATGAGCAGTTCTTC.

Ten or more counts support this clonotype. This sequence joins TRBV28 and TRBJ2-1; D is unresolved. Trimming stripped 5 bases from V and 0 bases from J, with 8 bases between. This CDR3 is built from 14 residues. The germline V gene has CDR1 MDHEN and CDR2 SYDVKM. CDR3 nucleotide sequence: TGTGCCAGCAGTACCTTTAGCTCCTACAATGAGCAGTTCTTC. As protein: CASSTFSSYNEQFF.

The V gene is TRBV5-1, the J gene TRBJ1-1; no clear D. Germline CDR1 and CDR2: SGHRS and YFSETQ. V lost 5 bases, J lost 1 base, and 18 bases lay in between. The CDR3 has 16 amino acids. DNA of the CDR3: TGCGCCAGCAGGAACAACGACGGCCTTCCGAACACTGAAGCTTTCTTT. This sequence encodes CASRNNDGLPNTEAFF.

Many counts were recorded for this clonotype. The chain links TRBV7-2 to TRBJ1-5; D uncertain. The V end was cut by 1 base, the J end by 3 bases, with 7 bases between. CDR1 and CDR2 from the germline V gene are SGHTA and FQGNSA. The CDR3 spans 14 residues. The CDR3 reads CASSLGGPNQPQHF. CDR3 coding DNA: TGTGCCAGCAGCTTAGGAGGGCCCAATCAGCCCCAGCATTTT. The variable domain in full, completed from reference TRBV7-2 and TRBJ1-5, reads GAGVSQSPSNKVTEKGKDVELRCDPISGHTALYWYRQSLGQGLEFLIYFQGNSAPDKSGLPSDRFSAERTGGSVSTLTIQRTQQEDSAVYLCASSLGGPNQPQHFGDGTRLSIL.

This clonotype has a count of ten or more. This chain links TRBV29-1 with TRBJ2-1; D remains ambiguous. The germline V gene encodes CDR1 SQVTM and CDR2 ANQGSEA. The CDR3 is made up of 14 amino acids. Trimming removed 4 bases at V and 8 bases at J, with 18 bases between. The CDR3 region is CSVVGLGPGYEQFF. Here the CDR3 DNA reads TGCAGCGTTGTTGGGTTGGGCCCCGGGTATGAGCAGTTCTTC.

This clonotype was recorded a few times. The V gene is TRBV27, the J gene TRBJ1-5; the D is unclear. The CDR3 covers 13 residues. Germline V gene lookup returns CDR1 MNHEY and CDR2 SMNVEV (reference sequence). The ends were cut back, 3 bases at V and 5 bases at J, with 8 bases in the middle. The CDR3 nucleotides are TGTGCCAGCAGTTTGGGGAGGGATCAGCCCCAGCATTTT. Its protein product is CASSLGRDQPQHF.

The sample holds a few counts of this clonotype. The chain employs TRBV5-1 and TRBJ1-2; TRBD1 agrees at 9 bases. Germline CDR1 and CDR2: SGHRS and YFSETQ. The CDR3 covers 15 residues. V gave up 4 bases and J gave up 6 bases; unmatched junction bases: 10. The CDR3 region has the DNA TGCGCCAGCAGCCCTGCCCGGGACAGGGTTAATGGCTACACCTTC. Amino acid sequence: CASSPARDRVNGYTF. The full variable domain, with the rest looked up from reference TRBV5-1 and TRBJ1-2, is KAGVTQTPRYLIKTRGQQVTLSCSPISGHRSVSWYQQTPGQGLQFLFEYFSETQRNKGNFPGRFSGRQFSNSRSEMNVSTLELGDSALYLCASSPARDRVNGYTFGSGTRLTVV.

This clonotype has only a few counts. The genes are TRBV6-5 and TRBJ2-2; 12 bases line up with TRBD2. The CDR3 is 17 amino acids. V trimming: 2 bases; J trimming: 1 base; junction bases outside the gene matches: 2. The V gene's germline CDR1 is MNHEY and CDR2 SVGAGI. The CDR3 here is CASSYQGLAGNTGELFF. The CDR3 coding sequence is TGTGCCAGCAGTTACCAGGGACTAGCGGGGAACACCGGGGAGCTGTTTTTT.

The chain links TRBV20-1 to TRBJ2-5, with a tentative D call TRBD2 (5 bases). Germline V gene sequence: CDR1 DFQATT, CDR2 SNEGSKA (reference sequence). The CDR3 runs 17 residues. V was shortened by 0 bases and J by 4 bases, with 21 bases between the two germline ends. The CDR3 region has the DNA TGCAGTGCTAGAGATTGGTGGCTACCTGAGGGCAGAGAGACCCAGTACTTC. It codes for CSARDWWLPEGRETQYF.

This clonotype has a handful of counts. CDR3 DNA: TGTGCCAGCAGCTTACTCCTCCAACAGGGGAACCAAGAGACCCAGTACTTC. This codes for CASSLLLQQGNQETQYF. V and J are TRBV11-2 and TRBJ2-5, with 7 bases lining up with TRBD1. CDR1 is SGHAT, CDR2 FQNNGV, per germline. J was trimmed by 0 bases and V by 2 bases; bases with no gene match: 9. The CDR3 has 17 residues.

The chain has TRBV3-1 and TRBJ2-3, with 7 positions matching TRBD1. The trim removed 0 bases at V and 6 bases at J, leaving 6 bases unmatched. The CDR3 is 15 amino acids. Germline V gene data show CDR1 as LGHDT and CDR2 as YNNKEL (reference sequence). As DNA, the CDR3 is TGTGCCAGCAGCCAAGACATTTTGACAGGGGATACGCAGTATTTT. Translation: CASSQDILTGDTQYF.